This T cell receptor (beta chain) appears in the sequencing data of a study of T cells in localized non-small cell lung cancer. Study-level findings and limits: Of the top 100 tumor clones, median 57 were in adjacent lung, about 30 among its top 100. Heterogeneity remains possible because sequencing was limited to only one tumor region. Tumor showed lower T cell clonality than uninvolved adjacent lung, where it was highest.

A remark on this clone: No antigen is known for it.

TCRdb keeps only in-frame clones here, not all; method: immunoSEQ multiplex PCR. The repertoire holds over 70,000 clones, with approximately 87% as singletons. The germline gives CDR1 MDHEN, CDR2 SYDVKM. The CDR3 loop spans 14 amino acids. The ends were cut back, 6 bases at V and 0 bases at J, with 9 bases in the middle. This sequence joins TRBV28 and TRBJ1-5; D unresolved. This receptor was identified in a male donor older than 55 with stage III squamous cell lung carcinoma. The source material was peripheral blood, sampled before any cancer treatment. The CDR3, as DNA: TGTGCCAGCAGCTGGGAGGATAGCAATCAGCCCCAGCATTTT. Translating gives CASSWEDSNQPQHF.